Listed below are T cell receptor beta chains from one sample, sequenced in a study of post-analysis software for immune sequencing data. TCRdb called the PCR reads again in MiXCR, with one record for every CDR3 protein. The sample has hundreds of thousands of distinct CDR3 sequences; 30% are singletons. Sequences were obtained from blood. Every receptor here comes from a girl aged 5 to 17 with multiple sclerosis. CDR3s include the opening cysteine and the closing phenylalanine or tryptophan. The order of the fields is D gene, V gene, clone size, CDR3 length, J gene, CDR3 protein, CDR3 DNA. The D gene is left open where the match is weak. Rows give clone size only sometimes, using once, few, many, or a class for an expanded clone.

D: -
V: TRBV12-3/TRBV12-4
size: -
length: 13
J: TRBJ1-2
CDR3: CASSFPGNYGYTF
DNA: TGTGCCAGCAGTTTCCCAGGAAACTATGGCTACACCTTC

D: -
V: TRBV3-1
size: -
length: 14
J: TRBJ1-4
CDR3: CASSTQGTNEKLFF
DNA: TGTGCCAGCAGCACACAGGGCACTAATGAAAAACTGTTTTTT

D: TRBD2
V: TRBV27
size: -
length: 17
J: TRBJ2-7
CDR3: CASSLGLAGAPSYEQYF
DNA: TGTGCCAGCAGTTTAGGGTTAGCGGGGGCACCCTCCTACGAGCAGTACTTC

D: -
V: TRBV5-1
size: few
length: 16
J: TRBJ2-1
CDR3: CASIDGAGASYNEQFF
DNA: TGCGCCAGCATCGACGGGGCGGGGGCCTCCTACAATGAGCAGTTCTTC

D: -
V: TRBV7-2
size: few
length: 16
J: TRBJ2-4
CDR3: CASSTPTFPRGGIQYF
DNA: TGTGCCAGCAGCACCCCAACGTTTCCTCGAGGAGGCATTCAGTACTTC

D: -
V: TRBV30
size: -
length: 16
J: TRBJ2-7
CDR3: CAWKEVEGGAPYEQYF
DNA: TGTGCCTGGAAGGAGGTCGAAGGCGGGGCCCCCTACGAGCAGTACTTC

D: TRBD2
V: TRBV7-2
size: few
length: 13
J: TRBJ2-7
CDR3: CANIGGSSYEQYF
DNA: TGTGCCAACATCGGGGGGAGCTCCTACGAGCAGTACTTC

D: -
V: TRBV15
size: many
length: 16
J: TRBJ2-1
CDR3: CATSRERTVTFGEQFF
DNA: TGTGCCACCAGCAGAGAGCGGACAGTCACGTTCGGTGAGCAGTTCTTC

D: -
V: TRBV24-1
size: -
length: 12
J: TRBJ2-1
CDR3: CATSVGALEQFF
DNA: TGTGCCACCTCCGTGGGCGCCCTTGAGCAGTTCTTC

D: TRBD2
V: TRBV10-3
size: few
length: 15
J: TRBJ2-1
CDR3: CAISESLLAPNEQFF
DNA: TGTGCCATCAGTGAGTCCTTACTAGCGCCCAATGAGCAGTTCTTC

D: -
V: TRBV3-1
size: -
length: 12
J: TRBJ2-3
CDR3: CASSQRRDTQYF
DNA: TGTGCCAGCAGCCAACGACGAGATACGCAGTATTTT

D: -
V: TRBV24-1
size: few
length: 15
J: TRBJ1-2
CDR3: CATSDFVPQFYGYTF
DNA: TGTGCCACCAGTGATTTTGTCCCCCAGTTCTATGGCTACACCTTC

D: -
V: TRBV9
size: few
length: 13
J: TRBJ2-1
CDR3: CASSVADYNEQFF
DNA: TGTGCCAGCAGCGTAGCCGATTACAATGAGCAGTTCTTC

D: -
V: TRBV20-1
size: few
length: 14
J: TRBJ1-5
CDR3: CSARGFSDPQPQHF
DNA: TGCAGTGCTAGAGGTTTCAGTGACCCTCAGCCCCAGCATTTT

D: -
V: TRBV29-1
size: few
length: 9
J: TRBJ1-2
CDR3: CSTPERNTF
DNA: TGCAGCACCCCGGAACGGAACACCTTC

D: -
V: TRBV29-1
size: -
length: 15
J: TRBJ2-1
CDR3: CSVRPRAGPEDEQFF
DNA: TGCAGCGTACGACCACGGGCGGGGCCGGAGGATGAGCAGTTCTTC

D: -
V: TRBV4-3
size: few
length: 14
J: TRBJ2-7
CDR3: CASSQTLRVGEQYF
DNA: TGCGCCAGCAGCCAAACCTTAAGGGTTGGCGAGCAGTACTTC

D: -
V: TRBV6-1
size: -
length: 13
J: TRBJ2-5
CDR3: CASSAAGQETQYF
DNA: TGTGCCAGCAGTGCGGCGGGCCAGGAGACCCAGTACTTC

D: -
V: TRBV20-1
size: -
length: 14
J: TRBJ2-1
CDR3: CSGTAAADSNEQFF
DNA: TGCAGTGGTACCGCGGCGGCCGACTCCAATGAGCAGTTCTTC

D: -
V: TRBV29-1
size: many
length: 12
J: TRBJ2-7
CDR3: CSVEEGRGEQYF
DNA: TGCAGCGTTGAAGAAGGCAGGGGAGAGCAGTACTTC

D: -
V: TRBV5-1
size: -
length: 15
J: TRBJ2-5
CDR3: CASSHRRAGVETQYF
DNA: TGCGCCAGCAGCCACCGACGTGCAGGGGTAGAGACCCAGTACTTC

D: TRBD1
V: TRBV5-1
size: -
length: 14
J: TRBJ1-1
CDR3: CASSLKGADTEAFF
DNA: TGCGCCAGCAGCTTGAAGGGGGCAGACACTGAAGCTTTCTTT

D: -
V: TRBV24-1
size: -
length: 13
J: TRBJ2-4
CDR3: CATRGGAKNIQYF
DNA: TGTGCCACCAGGGGCGGAGCCAAAAACATTCAGTACTTC

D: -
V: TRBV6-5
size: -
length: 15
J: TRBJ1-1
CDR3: CASSLDGGTSTEAFF
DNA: TGTGCCAGCAGCCTGGACGGGGGGACGAGCACTGAAGCTTTCTTT

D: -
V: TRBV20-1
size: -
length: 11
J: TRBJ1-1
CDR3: CSAGWGPEAFF
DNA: TGCAGTGCCGGCTGGGGGCCTGAAGCTTTCTTT

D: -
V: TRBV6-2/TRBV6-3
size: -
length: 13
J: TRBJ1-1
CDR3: CASSYGQYTEAFF
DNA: TGTGCCAGCAGTTACGGACAGTACACTGAAGCTTTCTTT

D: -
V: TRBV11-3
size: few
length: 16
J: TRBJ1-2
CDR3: CASSSELDEANYGYTF
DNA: TGTGCCAGCAGCTCCGAACTGGACGAGGCTAACTATGGCTACACCTTC

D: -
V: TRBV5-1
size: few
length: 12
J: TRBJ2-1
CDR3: CASSVIDNEQFF
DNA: TGCGCCAGCAGCGTCATAGACAATGAGCAGTTCTTC

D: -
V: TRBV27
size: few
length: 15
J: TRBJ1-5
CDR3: CASSLFQGGNQPQHF
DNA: TGTGCCAGCAGTTTATTCCAGGGCGGAAATCAGCCCCAGCATTTT

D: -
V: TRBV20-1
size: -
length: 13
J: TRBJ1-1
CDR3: CSASKRRNTEAFF
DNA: TGCAGTGCTAGCAAGCGGAGGAACACTGAAGCTTTCTTT

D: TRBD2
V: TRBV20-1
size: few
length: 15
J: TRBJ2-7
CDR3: CSARDVAGGTYEQYF
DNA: TGCAGTGCTAGAGATGTAGCGGGGGGAACCTACGAGCAGTACTTC

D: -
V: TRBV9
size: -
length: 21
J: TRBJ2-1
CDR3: CASSVGAGERPHEGAPNEQFF
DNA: TGTGCCAGCAGCGTAGGGGCGGGTGAAAGGCCCCACGAGGGAGCGCCCAATGAGCAGTTCTTC

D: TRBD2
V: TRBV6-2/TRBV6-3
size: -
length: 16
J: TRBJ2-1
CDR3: CASSYGRELIWDEQFF
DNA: TGTGCCAGCAGTTACGGGCGGGAGCTAATATGGGATGAGCAGTTCTTC

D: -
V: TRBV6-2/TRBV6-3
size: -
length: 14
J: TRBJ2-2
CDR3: CASSYWGYTGELFF
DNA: TGTGCCAGCAGTTACTGGGGGTACACCGGGGAGCTGTTTTTT

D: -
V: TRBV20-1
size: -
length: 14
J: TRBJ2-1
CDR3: CSARRGRPYNEQFF
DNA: TGCAGTGCTAGACGGGGACGTCCCTACAATGAGCAGTTCTTC

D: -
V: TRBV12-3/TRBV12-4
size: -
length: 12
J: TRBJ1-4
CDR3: CASRTLGEELFF
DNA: TGTGCCAGCAGAACGCTGGGGGAAGAACTGTTTTTT

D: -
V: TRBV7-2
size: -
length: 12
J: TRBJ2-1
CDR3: CASSPVYNEQFF
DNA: TGTGCCAGCAGCCCCGTGTACAATGAGCAGTTCTTC

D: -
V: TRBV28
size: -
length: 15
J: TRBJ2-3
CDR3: CASSFTPQGTDTQYF
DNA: TGTGCCAGCAGTTTTACCCCTCAGGGGACGGATACGCAGTATTTT

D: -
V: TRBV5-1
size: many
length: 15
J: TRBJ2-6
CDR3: CASRTQVSGANVLTF
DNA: TGCGCCAGCAGAACTCAGGTATCTGGGGCCAACGTCCTGACTTTC

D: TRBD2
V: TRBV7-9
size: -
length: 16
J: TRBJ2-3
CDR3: CASSFSSGSISDTQYF
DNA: TGTGCCAGCAGCTTCTCTAGCGGGAGTATCTCAGATACGCAGTATTTT

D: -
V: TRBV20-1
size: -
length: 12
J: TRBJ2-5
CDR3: CSAERVQETQYF
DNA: TGCAGTGCTGAGCGGGTGCAAGAGACCCAGTACTTC

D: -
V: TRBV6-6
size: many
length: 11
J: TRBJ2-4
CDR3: CASSSGGVQYF
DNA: TGTGCCAGCAGTTCAGGTGGCGTTCAGTACTTC

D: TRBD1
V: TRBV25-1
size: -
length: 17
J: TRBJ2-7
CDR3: CASSESGQGARSYEQYF
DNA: TGTGCCAGCAGTGAATCGGGACAGGGGGCAAGGTCCTACGAGCAGTACTTC